This TCR beta chain emerged from a study of blood T cell repertoires in COVID-19. Study information: The analysed material was cDNA or gDNA that came from T cells, B-cell-depleted T cells, or PBMCs.

This CDR3 spans 18 amino acids. J gave up 1 base and V 3 bases, and 11 bases lay outside the gene matches. CDR1 is SGHDN, CDR2 FVKESK, per germline. TCRdb keeps only in-frame clones here, not all; method: immunoSEQ multiplex PCR. This repertoire shows 150,000 or so clones, roughly four fifths found once; its top ten account for around 20%. This chain joins TRBV14 and TRBJ2-3; 9 bases agree with TRBD2. Specimen: peripheral blood. The sequence came from a woman older than 75 with acute or convalescent COVID-19. As DNA, the CDR3 is TGTGCCAGCAGCCACCACCTCGGGAGGACTAGCGGCACAGATACGCAGTATTTT. This codes for CASSHHLGRTSGTDTQYF. Looking up the rest from reference TRBV14 and TRBJ2-3 gives the full variable domain: EAGVTQFPSHSVIEKGQTVTLRCDPISGHDNLYWYRRVMGKEIKFLLHFVKESKQDESGMPNNRFLAERTGGTYSTLKVQPAELEDSGVYFCASSHHLGRTSGTDTQYFGPGTRLTVL.